Sequencing of this T cell receptor beta chain was carried out in a study of CD8+CD57+ T cells in acquired aplastic anemia (dated by TCRdb to the late 2010s). About the study as a whole: On average, sorted CD4+ and CD8+ cells yielded approximately 3 ug of extracted DNA, with a range of about 0.19 to 30 ug. A CD8+CD57+ expansion meant a frequency higher than the mean frequency seen in healthy subjects.

Broader findings and caveats from the paper: Patients and healthy controls showed no significant difference in CD8+ Simpson's diversity (P=0.060). About 29 CD8+ CDR3 sequences were found to be shared between patients and controls, but these sequences appeared to be highly expressed in patients and within the immunodominant clones of the patients.

TCR beta VDJ combination and CDR3 sequence profiling used genomic DNA as the template. An Illumina HiSeq 2000 was the platform used for TCR repertoire sequencing. Per the authors' processing: TRBV/TRBJ rearrangement plots, CDR3 size and DJ length profiles, and Simpson's diversity index were used to assess repertoires. The most abundant DNA sequence in the deep sequencing data was defined as the immunodominant clone. CDR3 amino acid sequences were screened for sharing across subjects and compared with published repertoires and the VDJdb database. TCRdb trimmed public reads at Q25 via fastp, called clones via MiXCR and kept in-frame beta chains. One record per CDR3 amino acid sequence lists the most common genes and DNA. The V and J calls follow TCRdb's processing rather than the paper's. In this sample the table shows approximately 120,000 distinct CDR3 sequences, less than 50% of which occur a single time. The ten largest clones take up over 2% of the sample.

V sheds 3 bases and J sheds 2 bases, leaving 8 bases between their ends. From the germline V gene (reference sequence), CDR1 is PRHDT and CDR2 is FYEKMQ. The CDR3 numbers 14 residues from cysteine through phenylalanine. The DNA shown is the 42-base CDR3, in frame from base 1. This clonotype was seen repeatedly, ten times or more. Its specific antigen is unknown. No base qualities exist here, and no much larger clone lies one base off it. Patients chosen for sequencing had shown expansion of CD8+CD57+ cells by flow cytometry. Every patient had a diagnosis of severe acquired aplastic anemia based on International Study of Aplastic Anemia and Agranulocytosis and Camitta criteria. No patient had received any therapy when blood was sampled. TCR repertoires of sorted CD4+ and CD8+ blood T cells from severe aplastic anemia patients and healthy subjects were deep-sequenced in the study. Patients were enrolled under clinicaltrials.gov protocols 00001620, 01623167, 00001397, 00071045, 00081523 and 00961064 in the USA. Ficoll-Paque density gradient centrifugation was used to isolate peripheral blood mononuclear cells. CD4+ and CD8+ T cells were sorted by FACS or magnetic beads before DNA extraction.

The sequenced sample consisted of sorted CD4+, CD8+, or CD8+CD57+ T cells (not recorded which) from PBMCs. This clonotype was sampled from a human donor with aplastic anemia. The chain couples TRBV13 to TRBJ1-3; no D gene can be assigned with confidence. The CDR3 region reads CASSFDSPGNTIYF. The nucleotides read TGTGCCAGCAGCTTTGATTCCCCTGGAAACACCATATATTTT.